This T cell receptor (beta chain) was identified in a study of blood T cells in healthy people across ages (dated by TCRdb to about 2015). With regard to the full study: In model experiments, template switching captured roughly one uniquely barcoded TCR beta cDNA molecule for every two T cells. Using deep sequencing normalized with unique cDNA molecular identifiers, the study measured how TCR beta repertoire diversity changes with age. Four age groups were formed from the donors: young (average roughly 15 years), middle-aged (around 41), aged (around 68) and long-lived (more than 75). Donors of different ages were randomly distributed across sequencing lanes to avoid experimental bias. For two donors (one aged 18 to 30 and one aged 80 or older), the study analyzed two additional independent replicas of 1 million unique cDNA reads from the same blood draw.

The paper as a whole reports these results and caveats: Estimates of total diversity based on one million sequenced T cells were considered lower bounds and underestimates. There was a strong correlation between observed TCR beta diversity and the percentage of naive T cells measured by flow cytometry. Compared with the aged group, the long-lived group had more naive CD4+ T cells, fewer expanded clones and increased TCR diversity, a pattern suggesting age selection. Conclusive comparison of naive and antigen-experienced compartments was prevented by the profiling of bulk unsorted PBMCs. Observed TCR beta diversity per million T cells fell roughly linearly with age, and a significant reduction was already apparent by age around 40. The CMV infection status of donors was not known, potentially confounding age-related changes in expanded clonotypes.

For this chain, trimming is 3 bases at the V end and 7 bases at the J end, and the number of junction bases without a gene match is 8. The cysteine opens and the phenylalanine closes a CDR3 of 15 amino acids. Of the read, only the CDR3 DNA is kept; its 45 bases are in frame from base 1. As encoded in the germline V gene, CDR1 is SNHLY while CDR2 is FYNNEI. Donors were about 36 systemically healthy Caucasian individuals from Russia aged 6 to 90 years. Each donor gave approximately 10 milliliters of peripheral blood, collected into EDTA-treated Vacutainer tubes. Ficoll-Paque density-gradient centrifugation was used to isolate PBMCs, with at least 6 million obtained per sample. Total RNA, at least 6 micrograms per sample, was extracted from PBMCs with Trizol reagent. The percentages of naive CD45RAhigh/CD27high T cells were determined by flow cytometry on a PBMC aliquot from every donor. Receptors were amplified or captured by 5' RACE. The instrument given in TCRdb is Illumina HiSeq 2500. A second PCR of about 7 to 12 cycles was run with a J-beta primer mix and a sample-barcoded 5' primer. A template-switch 5' adaptor carrying 12 random nucleotides introduced a unique molecular identifier onto each TCR beta cDNA molecule. Each sample yielded at least 2.5 million CDR3-containing paired-end reads. All of the RNA was converted into first-strand cDNA using the Mint cDNA synthesis kit, with a TRBC-specific oligonucleotide serving as the primer. After uracil-DNA glycosylase treatment, a first 18-cycle PCR used universal primers M1SS and BC2_uni_R on all cDNA. As for how the authors treated the data: For normalization, 1 million high-quality reads were randomly selected from each sample, with every read carrying a distinct molecular identifier. Reads sharing molecular identifiers were discarded rather than binned into consensus sequences. MiTCR, run with a Q25 quality threshold and the strictest error-elimination algorithm, handled CDR3 identification, clonotype clustering and error correction. A nonparametric unseen species model with Euler transformation was used to estimate a lower bound on total TCR beta diversity. TCRdb reprocessing: public reads trimmed at Q25 with fastp, clones called with MiXCR, in-frame beta chains kept. Each CDR3 protein appears once, grouped with its most common genes and DNA. These V and J calls derive from TCRdb rather than the authors' analysis. The sample data list around 900,000 distinct CDR3 sequences, and 29% of these were observed just once. The ten most abundant clones make up around a sixth of the sample.

To note about this clonotype: The specificity of this receptor is unknown. Base qualities are not provided; no much larger clone lies one nucleotide away.

Specimen: blood. This clonotype was sampled from a woman of 80 years or more in good health. The receptor chain draws on TRBV2 and TRBJ1-4, with 7 middle bases fitting TRBD1. The CDR3 has the sequence CASSDTGARGEKLFF. The sequence in DNA is TGTGCCAGCAGTGACACAGGGGCGAGGGGTGAAAAACTGTTTTTT.